Below are 24 T cell receptor beta chains sequenced from a single sample in a study of lymphopenia after photon versus proton radiotherapy. Assay used: immunoSEQ multiplex PCR; TCRdb lists only in-frame clones, some missing. Counted here are approximately 150,000 clones, around 85% occurring once; the ten biggest clones make up approximately 4.7%. Material: peripheral blood, obtained from a patient treated with photon-based radiotherapy. The source of these receptors is a man aged 50 to 59 with gastric cancer.

This chain uses TRBV19 with TRBJ2-3, with 8 bases fitting TRBD2. This CDR3 has 14 amino acids. Unmatched junction bases numbered 1, after V lost 1 base and J lost 4 bases. Germline values: CDR1 LNHDA, CDR2 SQIVND (reference sequence). The CDR3 coding sequence is TGTGCCAGTAGTATAGCCGGGAGGGCAGATACGCAGTATTTT. As protein: CASSIAGRADTQYF. Variable domain in full (rest from reference TRBV19 and TRBJ2-3): DGGITQSPKYLFRKEGQNVTLSCEQNLNHDAMYWYRQDPGQGLRLIYYSQIVNDFQKGDIAEGYSVSREKKESFPLTVTSAQKNPTAFYLCASSIAGRADTQYFGPGTRLTVL.

The J gene is TRBJ2-1, the V gene TRBV5-8; 14 nucleotides agree with TRBD2. This CDR3 comprises 17 residues. Losses at the gene ends were 6 bases for V and 8 bases for J; bases not matched to a gene: 13. CDR1 SGHTS and CDR2 YDEGEE come from the germline V gene. Here the CDR3 reads CASTPQRGTSGSYEQFF. CDR3 DNA sequence: TGTGCCAGCACCCCCCAGAGGGGGACTAGCGGGAGCTATGAGCAGTTCTTC. Full variable domain (missing parts from reference TRBV5-8 and TRBJ2-1): EAGVTQSPTHLIKTRGQQATLRCSPISGHTSVYWYQQALGLGLQFLLWYDEGEERNRGNFPPRFSGRQFPNYSSELNVNALELEDSALYLCASTPQRGTSGSYEQFFGPGTRLTVL.

This sequence joins TRBV6-5 and TRBJ2-7; 7 bases line up with TRBD2. Germline lookup yields CDR1 MNHEY and CDR2 SVGAGI. The CDR3 sequence is 13 residues long. V was clipped by 2 bases and J by 5 bases; unmatched bases: 3. This chain's CDR3 is CASSYGGRNEQYF. As DNA, the CDR3 is TGTGCCAGCAGTTACGGCGGGAGAAACGAGCAGTACTTC.

This clone has only one observation. The CDR3 nucleotides are TGTGCCAGCTTTAAACAGGGGGCTCGCAATGAGCAGTTCTTC. Translated, it gives CASFKQGARNEQFF. The rearrangement joins TRBV27 to TRBJ2-1; 9 bases line up with TRBD1. CDR3 length equals 14 residues. Germline V gene data show CDR1 as MNHEY and CDR2 as SMNVEV (reference sequence). The trim removed 8 bases at V and 6 bases at J, leaving 8 bases unmatched.

This clone was counted a single time. The chain combines TRBV19 with TRBJ2-3, with a possible D match to TRBD1 (5 bases). The V and J ends lost 6 bases and 0 bases respectively, with 13 bases between them. The CDR3 runs to 15 residues. Germline CDR1 is LNHDA and CDR2 is SQIVND (reference sequence). The CDR3 sequence: CASSKGPPSTDTQYF. The DNA of the CDR3 is TGTGCCAGTAGCAAGGGGCCCCCTAGCACAGATACGCAGTATTTT.

This clone was recorded once. The genes are TRBV27 and TRBJ1-4; the D gene is possibly TRBD1 (6 bases). This CDR3 contains 13 residues. V gave up 6 bases and J gave up 7 bases, with 12 bases separating them. The V gene's germline CDR1 is MNHEY and CDR2 SMNVEV (reference sequence). The CDR3 nucleotides read TGTGCCAGCAGGGGGGGCGGGACTGAAAAACTGTTTTTT. The encoded protein is CASRGGGTEKLFF.

The rearrangement links TRBV7-9 to TRBJ2-2; TRBD2 agrees at 7 bases. V trimming: 2 bases; J trimming: 6 bases; junction bases outside the gene matches: 6. Germline CDR1 is SEHNR and CDR2 is FQNEAQ (reference sequence). The CDR3 extends over 15 amino acids. Written as DNA, the CDR3 is TGTGCCAGCAGCTTAACCGCGGGAGTGTCCGGGGAGCTGTTTTTT. Amino acid sequence: CASSLTAGVSGELFF.

The V call is TRBV7-9, the J call TRBJ2-1; D call uncertain. Trimming cost V 1 base and J 6 bases, with 10 bases left between them. The CDR3 length is 14 residues. Looked up from germline, CDR1 is SEHNR and CDR2 is FQNEAQ (reference sequence). The CDR3 loop reads CASSLVETGNEQFF. The DNA of the CDR3 is TGTGCCAGCAGCTTAGTGGAAACGGGCAATGAGCAGTTCTTC.

The rearrangement links TRBV7-9 to TRBJ2-5; D gene uncertain. CDR1 is SEHNR and CDR2 is FQNEAQ in the germline V gene (reference sequence). Trimming took 2 bases from V and 5 from J, leaving 9 bases between them. There are 13 residues in the CDR3. The CDR3 nucleotides read TGTGCCAGCAGCTTATTATCTGGGGAGACCCAGTACTTC. Its protein is CASSLLSGETQYF. The whole variable domain, remainder taken from reference TRBV7-9 and TRBJ2-5, is DTGVSQNPRHKITKRGQNVTFRCDPISEHNRLYWYRQTLGQGPEFLTYFQNEAQLEKSRLLSDRFSAERPKGSFSTLEIQRTEQGDSAMYLCASSLLSGETQYFGPGTRLLVL.

The CDR3 DNA sequence: TGCGCCAGCAGCTTGGTGGGGGAGGGCCAAGATGAGCAGTTCTTC. Its translation is CASSLVGEGQDEQFF. The chain links TRBV5-1 to TRBJ2-1; 7 bases fit TRBD2. There are 15 residues in the CDR3. CDR1 and CDR2 (germline): SGHRS, YFSETQ. Trimming removed 0 bases from V and 8 bases from J; junction bases left unmatched: 8.

The CDR3 is CASSLTGVITSEQYF. In DNA form, the CDR3 reads TGTGCCAGCAGCTTAACCGGGGTAATAACTAGCGAGCAGTACTTC. The gene calls are TRBV7-3 and TRBJ2-7; a weak D match, TRBD2 (5 bases). The CDR3 has 15 residues. CDR1 is SGHTA, CDR2 FQGTGA, per germline. V was trimmed by 0 bases and J by 6 bases, leaving 15 bases between them.

The chain links TRBV4-3 to TRBJ1-1, with D unclear. The ends were cut back, 0 bases at V and 0 bases at J, with 5 bases in the middle. This CDR3 contains 14 residues. Germline V gene lookup returns CDR1 LGHNA and CDR2 YSLEER. The CDR3 here is CASSQEPMNTEAFF. The CDR3 DNA sequence: TGCGCCAGCAGCCAAGAACCGATGAACACTGAAGCTTTCTTT.

V is TRBV28 and J is TRBJ2-7, with 10 bases fitting TRBD1. Trimming at V came to 8 bases and at J to 0 bases, leaving 10 bases not matched to a gene. Germline V gene data show CDR1 as MDHEN and CDR2 as SYDVKM. The CDR3 extends over 16 amino acids. The CDR3 loop reads CASSLPGQGPSYEQYF. The CDR3 region has the DNA TGTGCCAGCTCCCTCCCGGGACAGGGGCCCTCCTACGAGCAGTACTTC.

For this clone: The same CDR3 also results from other DNA sequences found in this sample. This chain uses TRBV7-2 with TRBJ1-4, with 11 bases matching TRBD1. Germline V gives CDR1 SGHTA, CDR2 FQGNSA. The CDR3 is made up of 14 amino acids. V trimming: 4 bases; J trimming: 8 bases; junction bases outside the gene matches: 3. The CDR3 spells CASSSDRGREKLFF. The CDR3 nucleotides read TGTGCCAGCAGCTCGGACAGGGGGCGAGAAAAACTGTTTTTT.

This chain uses TRBV19 with TRBJ1-5; D is possibly TRBD1 (5 bases). The ends were cut back, 3 bases at V and 5 bases at J, with 11 bases in the middle. In germline, CDR1 is LNHDA, CDR2 SQIVND (reference sequence). The CDR3 covers 14 residues. CDR3 coding DNA: TGTGCCAGTAGTATTCGGGGGGTGGATCAGCCCCAGCATTTT. This codes for CASSIRGVDQPQHF.

The table lists this clone with a few counts. The chain employs TRBV7-8 and TRBJ2-5; D is possibly TRBD1 (5 bases). Germline CDR1 reads SGHVS; CDR2 reads FQNEAQ. V was pared by 5 bases and J by 2 bases, with 18 bases between. The length of the CDR3 is 16 residues. In nucleotides, the CDR3 is TGTGCCAGCAGCAAGGGGTCTGCAGGGCGGCAAGAGACCCAGTACTTC. Amino acids: CASSKGSAGRQETQYF.

This chain connects TRBV6-5 to TRBJ1-1; 7 bases map to TRBD1. This CDR3 has 15 residues. Unmatched junction bases numbered 6, after V lost 5 bases and J lost 0 bases. Germline CDR1 reads MNHEY; CDR2 reads SVGAGI. CDR3 in amino acids: CASSPHRGMNTEAFF. DNA for the CDR3: TGTGCCAGCAGTCCCCACAGGGGCATGAACACTGAAGCTTTCTTT.

The CDR3 bases are TGTGCCTGGAATAAAGGACGGGATGAAAAACTGTTTTTT. As protein: CAWNKGRDEKLFF. The chain has TRBV30 and TRBJ1-4; D gene ambiguous. The germline CDR1 and CDR2 sequences are GTSNPN and SVGIG (reference sequence). Trimming removed 4 bases from V and 6 bases from J, with 12 bases in between. This CDR3 comprises 13 residues.

V gene TRBV5-1 combines with J gene TRBJ2-3, with 8 bases matching TRBD1. V shed 0 bases and J 6 bases; nucleotides not matched to a gene: 6. The V gene's germline CDR1 is SGHRS and CDR2 YFSETQ. The CDR3 has 15 residues. This CDR3 is CASSLVQGAPDTQYF. For the CDR3, the DNA is TGCGCCAGCAGCTTGGTTCAGGGGGCGCCGGATACGCAGTATTTT.

The CDR3 region has the DNA TGCGCCAGCAGCCAAAACAGAGCAACTAATGAAAAACTGTTTTTT. It translates to CASSQNRATNEKLFF. V and J are TRBV4-1 and TRBJ1-4, with D hard to call. The CDR3 is 15 amino acids. The V gene lost 2 bases and the J gene lost 0 bases, with 7 bases spanning the gap. CDR1 is MGHRA and CDR2 is YSYEKL in the germline V gene.

This clone was counted once. The chain's CDR3 is CASSRYRDTGELFF. In DNA, the CDR3 is TGTGCCAGCAGCCGATACAGAGACACCGGGGAGCTGTTTTTT. V is TRBV6-1 and J is TRBJ2-2; D gene ambiguous. This CDR3 spans 14 amino acids. CDR1 is MNHNS and CDR2 is SASEGT in the germline V gene. Trimming removed 6 bases from V and 3 bases from J, with 11 bases in between.

This chain connects TRBV30 to TRBJ2-1; 8 bases line up with TRBD2. Germline CDR1 and CDR2: GTSNPN and SVGIG (reference sequence). CDR3 length equals 12 residues. The J segment lost 9 bases and the V segment lost 2 bases, leaving 3 bases of the junction unmatched. The CDR3 loop reads CAWSRTSSEQFF. The CDR3 DNA reads TGTGCCTGGAGTCGGACTAGCAGTGAGCAGTTCTTC.

J is TRBJ2-7 and V is TRBV25-1, with 10 bases lining up with TRBD2. The CDR3 extends over 16 amino acids. Germline V CDR1 and CDR2: MGHDK, SYGVNS. After removal of 1 base from V and 0 bases from J, the junction contained 3 bases not matched to a gene. CDR3 region: CASSESGTSVSYEQYF. DNA of the CDR3: TGTGCCAGCAGTGAATCCGGGACTAGCGTCTCCTACGAGCAGTACTTC.

This chain links TRBV5-5 with TRBJ1-4; TRBD1 matches 10 bases. The length of the CDR3 is 16 residues. V lost 0 bases and J lost 5; bases outside the gene matches: 4. Germline values: CDR1 SGHKS, CDR2 YYEKEE (reference sequence). Here the CDR3 DNA reads TGTGCCAGCAGCTTGGAGGACAGGGGGGGAAATGAAAAACTGTTTTTT. Translated, it gives CASSLEDRGGNEKLFF.